These T cell receptor beta chains were read from a single sample in a study of blood T cells in healthy people across ages. Each CDR3 protein gets one entry after TCRdb re-called the 5' RACE reads with MiXCR. The sample carries about 1.4 million distinct CDR3 sequences, roughly 60% recorded once. The sequenced material came from blood. The receptors shown here come from a man aged 18 to 29 in good health. Both conserved end residues are part of each CDR3. D genes are given only for firm matches. Size values are once, few and many counts, or a class for expanded clones, and some rows have none.

14	TRBV11-1	NA	TRBJ2-4	NA	CASSTTGAKNIQYF	TGTGCCAGCAGCACCACCGGGGCCAAAAACATTCAGTACTTC
18	TRBV3-1	NA	TRBJ2-7	TRBD2	CASSQRGTSGRRAYEQYF	TGTGCCAGCAGCCAACGAGGAACTAGCGGGAGGAGAGCCTACGAGCAGTACTTC
13	TRBV10-3	once	TRBJ1-2	NA	CAISESRDYGYTF	TGTGCCATCAGTGAGTCGCGGGATTATGGCTACACCTTC
11	TRBV6-5	NA	TRBJ2-1	NA	CASSYPPSVFF	TGTGCCAGCAGTTACCCTCCGTCTGTGTTCTTC
14	TRBV4-2	NA	TRBJ2-5	NA	CASSPKGGQETQYF	TGTGCCAGCAGCCCCAAGGGCGGCCAAGAGACCCAGTACTTC
18	TRBV7-8	NA	TRBJ1-2	TRBD1	CASSLVDQGERPLYGYTF	TGTGCCAGCAGCTTAGTTGATCAGGGGGAAAGGCCACTATATGGCTACACCTTC
19	TRBV4-1	NA	TRBJ2-6	TRBD2	CASSQDLGLAGAGANVLTF	TGCGCCAGCAGCCAAGATCTTGGACTAGCGGGAGCTGGGGCCAACGTCCTGACTTTC
14	TRBV4-3	NA	TRBJ2-5	NA	CASSQDMAQETQYF	TGCGCCAGCAGCCAAGACATGGCCCAAGAGACCCAGTACTTC
15	TRBV28	many	TRBJ2-7	NA	CASSFFRVAPYEQYF	TGTGCCAGCAGTTTTTTCAGGGTGGCCCCCTACGAGCAGTACTTC
13	TRBV29-1	NA	TRBJ1-1	TRBD1	CSVGNRGNTEAFF	TGCAGCGTTGGGAACAGGGGGAACACTGAAGCTTTCTTT
13	TRBV29-1	NA	TRBJ2-1	NA	CSVVLAPHNEQFF	TGCAGCGTTGTCTTAGCCCCACACAATGAGCAGTTCTTC
12	TRBV29-1	NA	TRBJ2-2	TRBD1	CSVGTATGELFF	TGCAGCGTGGGGACAGCCACCGGGGAGCTGTTTTTT
13	TRBV28	few	TRBJ2-7	NA	CATQTHGTYEQYF	TGTGCCACCCAGACGCATGGCACCTACGAGCAGTACTTC